The clone carrying this T cell receptor beta chain was detected many times. Its specificity is not known. The CDR3 loop spans 17 amino acids. The ends lost 3 bases at V and 1 base at J; junction bases unmatched: 4. CDR1 and CDR2 from the germline V gene are MNHEY and SVGAGI. This entry is derived from a study of identical twins. Study results and caveats: Beta out-of-frame twin sharing showed a weaker excess.

TCRdb redid the calling of the 5' RACE reads with MiXCR, one entry per CDR3 protein. The table shows fewer than 350,000 distinct CDR3 sequences, with around 8.8% occurring only once. Separately, the same data were catalogued under a study of yellow fever vaccine responses in identical twins.

Sequencing was performed on memory (CD45RO+) T cells sorted from blood. The V gene is TRBV6-5, the J gene TRBJ2-6; TRBD1 agrees at 9 bases. The clonotype comes from a woman between 18 and 29 years old in good health. The CDR3 loop reads CASSYGTGSSGANVLTF. The CDR3 coding sequence is TGTGCCAGCAGTTATGGGACAGGGTCGTCTGGGGCCAACGTCCTGACTTTC.